This T cell receptor (beta chain) came from a study of blood T cell repertoires in COVID-19. About the research overall: Acute and convalescent COVID-19 specimens originated in the United States, Italy and Spain. PBMCs, B-cell-depleted T cells, or T cells provided the cDNA or gDNA that made up the material.

In the original analysis: Amplification of reference gene primers was used by the study to estimate nucleated cell counts. Assay used: immunoSEQ multiplex PCR; TCRdb lists only in-frame clones, some missing. That table gives V, J and clone size, and the DNA gave D and trimming. Among 35,000 to 50,000 clones listed, 80% to 90% were seen once. There are 13 residues in the CDR3. Trimming took off 0 bases at V and 4 bases at J, with 7 bases between the two ends. Germline V gene data show CDR1 as SGHRS and CDR2 as YFSETQ. This clone was recorded only once. The sample consisted of peripheral blood. The chain carries TRBV5-1 and TRBJ1-1; perhaps TRBD1 as D (6 bases). This TCR came from a woman aged 40 to 50 with acute or convalescent COVID-19. This CDR3 reads CASSLDRATEAFF. The CDR3 DNA follows: TGCGCCAGCAGCTTGGACAGGGCCACTGAAGCTTTCTTT.